This T cell receptor (beta chain) was sequenced during a study of early T cells in non-severe SARS-CoV-2 infection. Study information: Sequenced bulk RNA came from whole blood that was unsorted, and chains were unpaired. Broader study findings: Sequences matched to VDJdb favored anti-spike CD8 responses, while private and CD4 specificities were missed.

In germline, CDR1 is SGHRS, CDR2 YFSETQ. Trimming shortened V by 3 bases and J by 2 bases, and 10 bases separated the two germline ends. The CDR3 loop spans 14 amino acids. About this clonotype itself: As yet, its antigen is unknown.

The library protocol tagged individual cDNA molecules with unique molecular identifiers. TCRdb processed the 5' RACE reads anew with MiXCR; each CDR3 protein has one entry. The table lists 100,000 to 150,000 distinct CDR3 sequences, more than 12% of them singletons. This TCR derives from an adult who was a healthcare worker with PCR-confirmed SARS-CoV-2 infection or an uninfected control (not recorded which). This chain joins TRBV5-1 and TRBJ2-3, with D maybe TRBD1 (6 bases). The sequencing sample was made of whole blood. In DNA, the CDR3 is TGCGCCAGCAGCTCGGGACAAACCACAGATACGCAGTATTTT. Its protein is CASSSGQTTDTQYF.